This T cell receptor (beta chain) originates from a study of T cells after posttransplantation cyclophosphamide. Here immunoSEQ multiplex PCR was the method, and the copy in TCRdb shows in-frame clones only, minus some. In the table there are under 15,000 clones, 75% to 85% of which are singletons. Trimming cost V 5 bases and J 1 base, with 12 bases left between them. This CDR3 is 14 amino acids long. Germline V gene data show CDR1 as SGHTA and CDR2 as FQGTGA. Methotrexate plus calcineurin inhibitor accompanied controls' myeloablative marrow transplants; sampling was 1 year later. Here the sequenced sample was PBMCs, taken about 350 days after allogeneic stem cell transplant with calcineurin inhibitor and methotrexate. The chain joins TRBV7-3 to TRBJ2-7; the D gene is possibly TRBD2 (5 bases). The TCR was taken from a young adult male patient who received an allogeneic stem cell transplant from an unrelated donor, was CMV-positive, and had acute GVHD only. Some T cells may arise from the graft donor. DNA of the CDR3: TGTGCCAGCAGCACGAACGGGATGTCCTACGAGCAGTACTTC. Translated: CASSTNGMSYEQYF.